This TCR beta chain was identified during a study of blood T cell repertoires in COVID-19. On the study more broadly: In each case, the material was cDNA or gDNA derived from T cells, B-cell-depleted T cells, or PBMCs.

Seattle enrolled patients during active infection and tracked them longitudinally. Methods used by the authors: Quantification of nucleated cells was approximated via reference gene primer amplification. Sequencing was performed with immunoSEQ multiplex PCR; in TCRdb, only in-frame clones are kept and a portion is missing. The DNA was the basis for D and trimming; V, J and clone size are from that table. Of about 350,000 clones in the sample, around 90% are singletons; the top ten hold 3.9%. With 3 bases removed from V and 5 bases from J, the gap between germline ends came to 10 bases. Germline values: CDR1 SGHTA, CDR2 FQGNSA. The CDR3 is made up of 14 amino acids.

The TCR was taken from a woman in her sixties or seventies with COVID-19, enrolled during active disease. The sequenced sample consisted of peripheral blood. The chain uses TRBV7-2 and TRBJ2-2, with a tentative D call TRBD1 (6 bases). The CDR3 sequence: CASSFSTGTGELFF. The CDR3 DNA reads TGTGCCAGCAGCTTTTCTACAGGGACCGGGGAGCTGTTTTTT.